These 3 T cell receptor beta chains came from one sample sequenced in a study of blood T cell repertoires in COVID-19. Some clones are missing from TCRdb's copy, which holds only in-frame ones; the method was immunoSEQ multiplex PCR. The sample yields about 72,000 clones, 82% seen once. The sequenced material came from peripheral blood. The receptor source for this set is a man between 60 and 70 years old with acute or convalescent COVID-19.

This chain uses TRBV5-8 with TRBJ1-5, with D unclear. Trimming stripped 4 bases from V and 11 bases from J, with 7 bases between. Germline lookup yields CDR1 SGHTS and CDR2 YDEGEE. The CDR3 sequence is 10 residues long. The CDR3 loop is CASSPRAQHF. The CDR3 region has the DNA TGTGCCAGCAGCCCCCGGGCCCAGCATTTT.

The chain uses TRBV6-5 and TRBJ1-3, with D maybe TRBD1 (5 bases). V lost 7 bases and J 4 bases, leaving 11 bases between the germline ends. Per the germline V gene, CDR1 is MNHEY and CDR2 is SVGAGI. The CDR3 length is 13 residues. In DNA form, the CDR3 reads TGTGCCAGCAAGGTTTCAGGGGGAAACACCATATATTTT. The encoded protein is CASKVSGGNTIYF.

To note about this clone: Mismatch with germline at one junction end may stem from a read error. This chain links TRBV7-2 with TRBJ1-3, with D hard to call. This CDR3 spans 13 amino acids. CDR1 is SGHTA, CDR2 FQGNSA, per germline. This chain's CDR3 is CASSQRAGNTIYF. CDR3 DNA sequence: TGTGCCAGCAGCCAGAGGGCTGGAAATACCATATATTTT. The entire variable domain, with the rest obtained from reference TRBV7-2 and TRBJ1-3, is as follows: GAGVSQSPSNKVTEKGKDVELRCDPISGHTALYWYRQSLGQGLEFLIYFQGNSAPDKSGLPSDRFSAERTGGSVSTLTIQRTQQEDSAVYLCASSQRAGNTIYFGEGSWLTVV.